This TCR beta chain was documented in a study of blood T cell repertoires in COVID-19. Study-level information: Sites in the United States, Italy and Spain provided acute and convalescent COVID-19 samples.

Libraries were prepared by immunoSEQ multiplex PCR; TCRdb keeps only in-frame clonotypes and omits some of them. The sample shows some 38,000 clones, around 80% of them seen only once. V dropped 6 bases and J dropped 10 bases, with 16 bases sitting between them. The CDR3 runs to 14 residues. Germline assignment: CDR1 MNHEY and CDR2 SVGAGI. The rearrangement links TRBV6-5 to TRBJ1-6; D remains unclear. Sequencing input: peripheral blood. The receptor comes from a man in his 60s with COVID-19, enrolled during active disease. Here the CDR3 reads CASSTERLGSPLHF. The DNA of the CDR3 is TGTGCCAGCAGCACTGAGAGACTCGGGTCACCCCTCCACTTT.